A single sample is the source of the 17 T cell receptor beta chains below, sequenced in a study of T cells in Graves' hyperthyroidism and ophthalmopathy. Amplification of TCR beta CDR3 regions used RNA as the template. The HTBI primer set was used in a first-round RT-PCR of the TCR CDR3. MiXCR was run by TCRdb on the multiplex PCR reads, yielding one entry per CDR3 protein. The data contain over 500,000 distinct CDR3 sequences, 14% of them singletons. Sequencing was done on a sample of blood. These TCRs come from a woman between 40 and 50 years old with Graves' hyperthyroidism.

The table lists this clonotype with many counts. V usage is TRBV12-3 or TRBV12-4 and J usage is TRBJ1-2; TRBD1 matches at 7 bases. V lost 3 bases, J lost 0 bases, and 4 bases stayed unmatched. The CDR3 has 15 amino acids. The CDR3 sequence: CASSFNRGSNYGYTF. DNA of the CDR3: TGTGCCAGCAGTTTTAACAGGGGCTCTAACTATGGCTACACCTTC.

This clonotype appeared many times. The V gene is TRBV12-3 or TRBV12-4, the J gene TRBJ2-7, with 10 bases identical to TRBD2. Unmatched junction bases numbered 10, after V lost 7 bases and J lost 4 bases. This CDR3 region has 15 residues. The CDR3 here is CASTPVLAGDYEQYF. The CDR3, as DNA: TGTGCCAGCACCCCGGTCCTAGCGGGAGATTACGAGCAGTACTTC.

This clonotype was seen a few times. The chain couples TRBV12-3 or TRBV12-4 to TRBJ1-2; 9 positions agree with TRBD1. Unmatched junction bases numbered 15, after V lost 6 bases and J lost 4 bases. CDR3 length equals 17 residues. CDR3 sequence: CASSLGSGTGRLYGYTF. CDR3 in DNA: TGTGCCAGCAGCCTAGGGTCCGGGACAGGGCGGCTCTATGGCTACACCTTC.

This clonotype was recorded at least ten times. At one of its ends the junction is not consistent with the germline gene, which may arise from a read error. The genes are TRBV7-9 and TRBJ2-7; D possibly corresponds to TRBD2 (6 bases). Germline assignment: CDR1 SEHNR and CDR2 FQNEAQ (reference sequence). This CDR3 comprises 15 residues. The CDR3 nucleotides are TGTGCCAGCAGCGTAGCTAGCGTTGTCTCCTACGAGCAGTACTTC. This gives the protein CASSVASVVSYEQYF.

This clonotype was seen only a few times. An end of the junction does not agree with germline; a read error may underlie this. This chain connects TRBV14 to TRBJ2-3; D perhaps matches TRBD1 (5 bases). Looked up from germline, CDR1 is SGHDN and CDR2 is FVKESK. The CDR3 is 15 residues long. The CDR3 protein is CASSQLGARTGTQYF. The CDR3 DNA follows: TGTGCCAGCAGCCAACTTGGAGCGCGCACAGGTACGCAGTATTTT.

This clonotype occurred many times. CDR3 in DNA: TGCAGTGCCCCCCCCTCGGGGTTCATGAACACTGAAGCTTTCTTT. Protein sequence: CSAPPSGFMNTEAFF. This rearrangement joins TRBV20-1 to TRBJ1-1; D gene uncertain. The CDR3 is 15 amino acids. Germline-derived CDR1 and CDR2 are DFQATT and SNEGSKA (reference sequence). Trimming took 6 bases from V and 0 from J, leaving 17 bases between them.

This clonotype has ten or more counts. This chain uses TRBV7-2 with TRBJ2-1; D remains unclear. V was trimmed by 1 base and J by 5 bases, leaving 9 bases between them. The CDR3 runs 14 residues. In germline, CDR1 is SGHTA, CDR2 FQGNSA. CDR3 in amino acids: CASSLGSLNNEQFF. The CDR3 DNA is TGTGCCAGCAGCTTAGGTTCTCTTAACAATGAGCAGTTCTTC. Combining the CDR3 with reference TRBV7-2 and TRBJ2-1 gives the whole variable domain GAGVSQSPSNKVTEKGKDVELRCDPISGHTALYWYRQSLGQGLEFLIYFQGNSAPDKSGLPSDRFSAERTGGSVSTLTIQRTQQEDSAVYLCASSLGSLNNEQFFGPGTRLTVL.

Concerning this clonotype itself: This could be a read error, since a much larger clone is one nucleotide away. The chain carries TRBV28 and TRBJ2-5; D is ambiguous. Looked up from germline, CDR1 is MDHEN and CDR2 is SYDVKM. CDR3 length: 12 amino acids. CDR3 bases: TGTGCCAGCAGTTTCTCACACGCGGCCGCGGACTTC. It codes for CASSFSHAAADF. The variable domain in full, with the rest retrieved from reference TRBV28 and TRBJ2-5, is DVKVTQSSRYLVKRTGEKVFLECVQDMDHENMFWYRQDPGLGLRLIYFSYDVKMKEKGDIPEGYSVSREKKERFSLILESASTNQTSMYLCASSFSHAAADFGPGTRLLVL.

This clonotype was seen repeatedly, ten times or more. The rearrangement uses TRBV20-1 and TRBJ2-1; 10 nucleotides match TRBD2. Trimming at V came to 5 bases and at J to 10 bases, leaving 5 bases not matched to a gene. CDR1 and CDR2 from the germline V gene are DFQATT and SNEGSKA (reference sequence). The CDR3 extends over 12 amino acids. CDR3 bases: TGCAGTGCTTGTGGACTAGCGGAAGAGCAGTTCTTC. This sequence encodes CSACGLAEEQFF.

This clonotype was seen ten or more times. This chain links TRBV5-1 with TRBJ2-1; D possibly corresponds to TRBD2 (6 bases). This CDR3 is built from 16 residues. Per the germline V gene, CDR1 is SGHRS and CDR2 is YFSETQ. Between the trimmed V and J ends, which lost 0 bases and 1 base, there was a span of 11 bases. The CDR3 coding sequence is TGCGCCAGCAGCTTGGGACTAGTCGCATCCTACAATGAGCAGTTCTTC. Its translation is CASSLGLVASYNEQFF.

This clonotype was seen repeatedly, ten times or more. The V call is TRBV7-3, the J call TRBJ2-5; TRBD2 aligns across 8 bases. The CDR3 length is 13 residues. Germline assignment: CDR1 SGHTA and CDR2 FQGTGA. J gave up 4 bases and V 5 bases, and 3 bases lay outside the gene matches. The CDR3 region is CASSQTSGETQYF. CDR3 DNA sequence: TGTGCCAGCAGCCAAACTAGCGGAGAGACCCAGTACTTC.

Ten or more counts support this clonotype. The chain employs TRBV5-1 and TRBJ2-1, with 9 bases matching TRBD2. V gave up 0 bases and J gave up 1 base; unmatched junction bases: 2. Germline assignment: CDR1 SGHRS and CDR2 YFSETQ. This CDR3 comprises 16 residues. The CDR3 DNA reads TGCGCCAGCAGCTTGGTAGCGGGAGAGTCCTACAATGAGCAGTTCTTC. Its protein is CASSLVAGESYNEQFF.

This clonotype was picked up many times. The V gene is TRBV5-1, the J gene TRBJ2-5, with D perhaps matching TRBD1 (6 bases). Germline loops: CDR1 SGHRS, CDR2 YFSETQ. The CDR3 length is 15 residues. The V gene lost 0 bases and the J gene lost 5 bases, with 14 bases spanning the gap. CDR3 sequence (DNA): TGCGCCAGCAGCTTGGAGGTCAGGGGCCGGGAGACCCAGTACTTC. It yields the protein CASSLEVRGRETQYF.

This clonotype was counted ten times or more. The rearrangement links TRBV3-1 to TRBJ1-3, with 9 bases aligning to TRBD1. CDR3 size: 16 residues. CDR1 is LGHDT and CDR2 is YNNKEL in the germline V gene (reference sequence). The V segment lost 2 bases and the J segment 3 bases; nucleotides outside the gene matches: 5. In DNA, the CDR3 is TGTGCCAGCAGCCAAAGGGACAGGGCGGGTGGAAACACCATATATTTT. Encoded protein: CASSQRDRAGGNTIYF.

In this sample, this clonotype turned up many times. The J gene is TRBJ2-5, the V gene TRBV30; D is possibly TRBD1 (6 bases). The CDR3 loop spans 13 amino acids. Germline CDR1 and CDR2: GTSNPN and SVGIG (reference sequence). The V gene lost 4 bases and the J gene lost 2 bases, with 11 bases spanning the gap. CDR3 nucleotide sequence: TGTGCCTGGAAGGTGCAGGGGCAAGAGACCCAGTACTTC. Translated: CAWKVQGQETQYF. Together with reference TRBV30 and TRBJ2-5, the CDR3 gives the full variable domain: SQTIHQWPATLVQPVGSPLSLECTVEGTSNPNLYWYRQAAGRGLQLLFYSVGIGQISSEVPQNLSASRPQDRQFILSSKKLLLSDSGFYLCAWKVQGQETQYFGPGTRLLVL.

This clonotype was picked up many times. The J gene is TRBJ2-7, the V gene TRBV28, with 9 bases identical to TRBD1. This CDR3 has 15 amino acids. CDR1 is MDHEN, CDR2 SYDVKM, per germline. V dropped 6 bases and J dropped 5; count of bases not matched to a gene: 11. In DNA form, the CDR3 reads TGTGCCAGCAGGTCTCCCCGGGACAGGGAACACGAGCAGTACTTC. Amino acid sequence: CASRSPRDREHEQYF.

In this sample, this clonotype turned up a few times. The chain joins TRBV5-4 to TRBJ2-5; D may be TRBD1 (6 bases). Germline V gene sequence: CDR1 SGHNT, CDR2 YYREEE (reference sequence). Trimming pared 5 bases from V and 2 bases from J, leaving 10 bases between. This CDR3 spans 13 amino acids. In DNA, the CDR3 is TGTGCCAGCAGACGACAGGTTCAAGAGACCCAGTACTTC. Translation: CASRRQVQETQYF.